This TCR beta chain originates from a study of T cell repertoires in cytomegalovirus infection. About the research overall: CMV epitopes in the study were HLA-C-restricted (recently identified) and HLA-B-restricted (well studied). Public TCR beta signature analysis indicated the presence of both CMV infection and matching HLA type. Findings and limits, study-wide: The cumulative frequency of public TCR beta families identified carriers of CMV plus the relevant HLA. What dominated the ex vivo response were HLA-C-restricted CMV-specific TCR beta clonotypes.

Via MiXCR, TCRdb re-called the reads, giving one row per CDR3 protein. The table has some 900,000 distinct CDR3 sequences, 30% to 35% seen once. Concerning this clonotype itself: No antigen is known for it.

From germline, CDR1 is MRHNA and CDR2 SNTAGT. V lost 7 bases and J 4 bases, leaving 16 bases between the germline ends. CDR3 length equals 15 residues. The source of this sequence is a human donor in good health (CMV status not recorded). Some clones in this sample may be carry-over from other donors' samples. Sequenced material: cultured CD8+ T cells from PBMCs, taken from culture after CMV antigen stimulation. V and J are TRBV6-4 and TRBJ2-2, with D tentatively TRBD2 (7 bases). The DNA for the CDR3 is TGTGCCAGCACCCCCGGCGGGGGCACCACCGGGGAGCTGTTTTTT. This encodes CASTPGGGTTGELFF.